The entry that follows covers one T cell receptor beta chain sequence. Its antigen remains unknown. The sample comes from a study of OX40 agonist ivuxolimab in advanced cancers. On the study more broadly: A mean age of around 66 years, range about 23 to 80, was recorded, and more than 80% were male.

Study-level findings and limits: Clonal expansion was among the lowest in partial responders at 0.1-3.0 mg/kg, especially CD8+.

Germline CDR1 and CDR2: MDHEN and SYDVKM. CDR3 length: 15 residues. V shed 3 bases and J shed 1 base, with 12 bases lying between them. Here immunoSEQ multiplex PCR was the method, and the copy in TCRdb shows in-frame clones only, minus some. Of around 69,000 clones in the sample, around 90% were seen once. The receptor comes from an adult with an advanced solid tumor such as melanoma, head and neck, liver or kidney cancer. The V call is TRBV28, the J call TRBJ1-1; no clear D. Here the sequenced sample was CD4+ or CD8+ T cells sorted from blood, taken in a trial of the OX40 agonist ivuxolimab. The CDR3 DNA reads TGTGCCAGCAGTTTTTCGTCCCAAAAGAACACTGAAGCTTTCTTT. Translating it yields CASSFSSQKNTEAFF.